This TCR beta chain was obtained from a study of T-cell reconstitution after alpha-beta-depleted transplantation in children. Study results and caveats: Once a year had passed after transplant, T-cell counts and diversity came mostly from newly produced T cells.

Unique molecular identifiers were incorporated when the TCRbeta library was constructed. TCRdb called the PCR reads again in MiXCR, with one record for every CDR3 protein. Here the sample spans around 450,000 distinct CDR3 sequences, about 10% being singletons. This clonotype occurred many times. Its antigen is as yet unknown. Losses at the gene ends were 11 bases for V and 0 bases for J; bases not matched to a gene: 3. CDR1 and CDR2 (germline): MNHNS, SASEGT. The length of the CDR3 is 13 residues. The V and J genes are TRBV6-1 and TRBJ2-7; 11 nucleotides agree with TRBD1. The sequenced sample was PBMCs, obtained before TCRalphabeta/CD19-depleted stem cell transplant. The TCR was taken from a child aged 2 to 10 with inherited bone marrow failure, due to receive a stem cell transplant. CDR3 DNA: TGTGCCGGAGGGACAGGGGGCTCCTACGAGCAGTACTTC. Protein sequence: CAGGTGGSYEQYF.